This TCR beta chain was documented in a study of cytomegalovirus exposure and HLA in healthy donors. Findings of the study overall: Later analysis demonstrated an association between a missense DCLRE1C variant and TCR beta V- and J-gene trimming. Reports state that TCR beta sequences accurately predicted most subjects' HLA-A and HLA-B alleles. Several of the most significant clusters appeared, in a later analysis, to be linked to common viral pathogens.

Primers for the PCR totalled 60 Vbeta and 13 Jbeta. Produced via immunoSEQ multiplex PCR; TCRdb's table is partial and in-frame only. The data hold tens of thousands of clones, with 65% to 80% observed a single time. With 8 bases removed from V and 5 bases from J, the gap between germline ends came to 19 bases. The CDR3 length is 15 residues. Germline V gene data show CDR1 as SNHLY and CDR2 as FYNNEI. A few counts support this clone. The antigen remains undetermined. Sample: PBMCs. The chain couples TRBV2 to TRBJ2-1, with D perhaps matching TRBD2 (7 bases). The sequence came from a young man in good health and CMV-seronegative. The CDR3 loop is CASPYGGRQDNEQFF. The CDR3 nucleotides read TGTGCCAGCCCCTACGGGGGGCGACAAGACAATGAGCAGTTCTTC.